The sequence of this TCR beta chain was determined in a study of T-cell reconstitution after alpha-beta-depleted transplantation in children (dated by TCRdb to 2016 to 2017). About the full investigation: Using TCR repertoire profiling, the study followed T-cell immune reconstitution in a quantitative way in children after TCRalphabeta/CD19-depleted allogeneic hematopoietic cell transplantation. On the study overall, not on this receptor specifically: In some patients, the high TCRbeta diversity seen at day 60 was put down to recipient T cells and intrathymic progenitors that had survived conditioning. The frequencies of hyperexpanded clones fell over the following months, and after one year, T-cell counts and TCRbeta diversity were mostly attributed to newly produced T cells. The apparently early recovery of alphabetaT-cell counts about two months after transplant reportedly depended on only several hundred rapidly expanded clones that came from non-depleted graft cells.

The library relied on PCR. Data came from an Illumina HiSeq 2500. TCR library preparation used molecular barcoding, with unique molecular identifiers applied to normalize quantification of the TCRbeta repertoire. TCRdb reworked the public reads: Q25 trimming with fastp, MiXCR clone assembly, productive beta chains retained. Each CDR3 protein appears once, grouped with its most common genes and DNA. The sample table lists fewer than 550,000 distinct CDR3 sequences, 9.5% to 12% of them with a count of one. Together, the top ten hold 13% to 15% of the sample. With respect to this clonotype: The antigen it recognizes is unknown. Base qualities are not at hand, and no much larger clone is one base apart.

Per the publication, the treatment or condition label means: allogeneic hematopoietic cell transplantation with graft depleted of TCRalphabeta T cells and CD19 B cells. Transplant recipients were children who received TCRalphabeta/CD19-depleted allogeneic hematopoietic cell grafts. The source is a female patient between 2 and 10 years old who had a stem cell transplant for aplastic anemia, so the T cells may come from the graft donor. Sequenced material: PBMCs, mostly from graft donor cells, taken 180 days after TCRalphabeta/CD19-depleted stem cell transplant.

The bases read TGTGCCACAGGGGATAGGGGAAACACCATATATTTT. Its protein reads: CATGDRGNTIYF. The receptor chain draws on TRBV6-5 and TRBJ1-3; possibly the D gene is TRBD1, per 6 matching bases. CDR1 and CDR2 are read off the germline V gene as MNHEY and SVGAGI. The CDR3 goes from the cysteine to the phenylalanine over 12 residues. The kept DNA is CDR3 alone, 36 bases in frame from the first base. The V and J ends are trimmed by 10 bases and 4 bases, leaving 11 bases between them.